These T cell receptor beta chains were read from a single sample in a study of vaccination effects on CD4 cells after COVID-19. The repertoire was sequenced with immunoSEQ multiplex PCR; TCRdb's copy has only in-frame clones and lacks some. This repertoire shows roughly 59,000 clones, 60% to 80% found once; its top ten account for 2%. Their recognized antigens are unknown. Sequenced here: CD4+ T cells from PBMCs cultured with HCoV-OC43 spike peptides, sampled after COVID-19 vaccination. Receptors originate from a human donor who received a COVID-19 vaccine. CDR3s include the opening cysteine and the closing phenylalanine or tryptophan. The D gene is left open where the match is weak. Only part of the rows carry a size: once, few, many, or a class if the clone is expanded.

len	v_gene	j_gene	abundance	d_gene	CDR3nt	CDR3aa
14	TRBV7-2	TRBJ2-5	NA	NA	TGTGCCAGCAGCTTAGCGGCGGCCCGGGAGACCCAGTACTTC	CASSLAAARETQYF
16	TRBV11-2	TRBJ2-5	once	NA	TGTGCCAGCAGCTTAGTAGGTGCGGGGCCCCAAGAGACCCAGTACTTC	CASSLVGAGPQETQYF
11	TRBV2	TRBJ2-3	few	NA	TGTGCCAGCATGCTGGGAGATACGCAGTATTTT	CASMLGDTQYF
15	TRBV9	TRBJ1-6	NA	NA	TGTGCCAGCAGCGTAGGAGGCAGTCTTAATTCACCCCTCCACTTT	CASSVGGSLNSPLHF
13	TRBV6-5	TRBJ1-6	NA	NA	TGTGCCAGCAGTTACGGCCGGGTTTCACCCCTCCACTTT	CASSYGRVSPLHF
15	TRBV5-6	TRBJ2-1	NA	TRBD2	TGTGCCAGCAGCCTCATTAGCGGGGGGGCCGGTGAGCAGTTCTTC	CASSLISGGAGEQFF
13	TRBV24-1	TRBJ2-3	NA	NA	TGTGCCACCAGTGATCCCGGACGTCCCCTGCAGTATTTT	CATSDPGRPLQYF
18	TRBV19	TRBJ2-3	NA	TRBD2	TGTGCCAGTAGTATAGATTTCGTAGCGGGGGGGAGCACAGATACGCAGTATTTT	CASSIDFVAGGSTDTQYF
14	TRBV4-1	TRBJ2-1	NA	TRBD1	TGCGCCAGCAGCCCCCGGGACAGGGCAGGTGAGCAGTTCTTC	CASSPRDRAGEQFF
16	TRBV12-5	TRBJ2-1	NA	TRBD2	TGTGCTAGTGGTCCCCGGGGGAAGCGGGGGCAATATGAGCAGTTCTTC	CASGPRGKRGQYEQFF
15	TRBV24-1	TRBJ1-1	NA	TRBD1	TGTGCCACCTCTAAAACCGGGACAGGGGGCACTGAAGCTTTCTTT	CATSKTGTGGTEAFF
13	TRBV19	TRBJ1-1	NA	NA	TGTGCCAGTAGTAATACACGGTACACTGAAGCTTTCTTT	CASSNTRYTEAFF
16	TRBV4-1	TRBJ1-5	once	NA	TGCGCCAGCAGCCAAGGGGGAAGTCAGGGAAGTCAGCCCCAGCATTTT	CASSQGGSQGSQPQHF
15	TRBV2	TRBJ1-1	NA	NA	TGTGCCAGCAGTGTCGCCCGGGGGGACGGAACTGAAGCTTTCTTT	CASSVARGDGTEAFF
14	TRBV5-1	TRBJ2-3	NA	NA	TGCGCCAGCAGGTCGCTCAGGAGCACAGATACGCAGTATTTT	CASRSLRSTDTQYF
19	TRBV15	TRBJ1-6	NA	NA	TGTGCCACCAGCAGAGATGTGGTATCGGGCAGGAAGAATAATTCACCCCTCCACTTT	CATSRDVVSGRKNNSPLHF
17	TRBV3-1/TRBV3-2	TRBJ2-1	NA	NA	TGTGCCAGCAGCCAACCGATAGGGGGGGGAGTCGGCAATGAGCAGTTCTTC	CASSQPIGGGVGNEQFF
14	TRBV21-1	TRBJ1-3	NA	NA	TGTGCCAGCAGGACAAAAGAACTCGGAAACACCATATATTTT	CASRTKELGNTIYF
14	TRBV19	TRBJ1-3	NA	TRBD1	TGTGCCAGTAGCCAGAGGACAGGGGGAAACACCATATATTTT	CASSQRTGGNTIYF
14	TRBV24-1	TRBJ2-2	NA	TRBD1	TGTGCCACCAGTGATCCCTGGACAGGGGGGGAGCTGTTTTTT	CATSDPWTGGELFF
17	TRBV28	TRBJ2-4	NA	NA	TGTGCCAGCAGTTTACCCCCCGGGACACAAGCCAAAAACATTCAGTACTTC	CASSLPPGTQAKNIQYF
12	TRBV24-1	TRBJ1-2	NA	TRBD1	TGTGCCACCAGTGACCGGGACAGAGGCTACACCTTC	CATSDRDRGYTF
15	TRBV15	TRBJ2-5	NA	TRBD2	TGTGCCACCAGCGGCAGCGGGGGGGCACAGGAGACCCAGTACTTC	CATSGSGGAQETQYF
13	TRBV29-1	TRBJ2-1	NA	TRBD2	TGCAGCGTTGTAGACGGGGGGGCCATTGAGCAGTTCTTC	CSVVDGGAIEQFF